Detailed here is one T cell receptor beta chain. Its antigen is not known. Trimming stripped 5 bases from V and 1 base from J, with 9 bases between. Germline CDR1 reads SEHNR; CDR2 reads FQNEAQ (reference sequence). The CDR3 has 13 residues. The data were taken from a study of PD-1 blockade in classical Hodgkin lymphoma. Notes on the study in general: There was a significant rise in CD4+ TCR diversity by C4D1, with no such rise for CD8+. Patients were excluded if nivolumab began under 1 year after ASCT (the autologous transplant). Diminished baseline TCR diversity has been reported in newly diagnosed patients relative to healthy donors.

The data were produced by immunoSEQ multiplex PCR, yet TCRdb's version contains in-frame clones alone and is incomplete. The table includes approximately 100,000 clones, approximately 92% detected once. With no exception, relapse followed autologous stem cell transplantation in all patients, and brentuximab vedotin exposure varied. Best outcomes ranged across complete response, partial response and progressive disease. Sequences were derived from peripheral blood mononuclear cells (PBMCs), sampled at baseline. The genes are TRBV7-9 and TRBJ2-7; D unclear. The source is a human donor with classical Hodgkin lymphoma. The CDR3 protein is CASSPQISYEQYF. DNA of the CDR3: TGTGCCAGCAGCCCCCAAATATCCTACGAGCAGTACTTC.